This T cell receptor beta chain is from a study of T cell responses to AZD1222 COVID-19 vaccine. With regard to this clone: Antigen: not known.

Overall study results and limits: Every sample of the repertoires postdated the peak T cell response.

Germline V lookup: CDR1 MNHEY, CDR2 SVGAGI. There are 13 residues in the CDR3. V was cut by 6 bases and J by 6 bases, with 14 bases left in between. Generated by immunoSEQ multiplex PCR, the TCRdb table keeps only in-frame clones and is missing some. The data show 100,000 to 150,000 clones, roughly 88% seen once. Sequenced material: peripheral blood, taken 28 days after the second AZD1222 dose. The chain combines TRBV6-5 with TRBJ1-1; D remains unclear. The sequence derives from an adult who received the AZD1222 COVID-19 vaccine. CDR3 region: CASRSLTDAEAFF. The CDR3 DNA reads TGTGCCAGCAGGTCTCTTACAGACGCTGAAGCTTTCTTT.